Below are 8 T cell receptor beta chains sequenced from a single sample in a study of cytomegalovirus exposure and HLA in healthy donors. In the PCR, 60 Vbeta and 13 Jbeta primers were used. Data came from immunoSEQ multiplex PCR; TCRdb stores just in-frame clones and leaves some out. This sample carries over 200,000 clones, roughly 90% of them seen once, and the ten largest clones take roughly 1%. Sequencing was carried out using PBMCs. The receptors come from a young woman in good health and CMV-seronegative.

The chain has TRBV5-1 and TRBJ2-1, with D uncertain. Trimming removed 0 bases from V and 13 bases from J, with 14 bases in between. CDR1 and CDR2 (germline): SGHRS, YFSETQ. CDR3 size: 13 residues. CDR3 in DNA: TGCGCCAGCAGCTTGGCTGGCAGATCAGATCAGTTCTTC. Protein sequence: CASSLAGRSDQFF.

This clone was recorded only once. This CDR3 is CASSFRGAGGYTF. The CDR3 DNA reads as TGTGCCAGCAGCTTCCGGGGGGCCGGAGGCTACACCTTC. V is TRBV7-8 and J is TRBJ1-2; possible D gene TRBD1, 6 bases. Germline V gene sequence: CDR1 SGHVS, CDR2 FQNEAQ. The CDR3 sequence is 13 residues long. V shed 3 bases and J shed 8 bases, with 13 bases lying between them.

CDR3 nucleotide sequence: TGTGCCATTGGTCGGGGTGTTCCATTGAACACTGAAGCTTTCTTT. It codes for CAIGRGVPLNTEAFF. The chain recombines TRBV10-3 with TRBJ1-1; D is unclear. Germline V gene data show CDR1 as ENHRY and CDR2 as SYGVKD. The V end was cut by 9 bases, the J end by 0 bases, with 17 bases between. The CDR3 sequence is 15 residues long.

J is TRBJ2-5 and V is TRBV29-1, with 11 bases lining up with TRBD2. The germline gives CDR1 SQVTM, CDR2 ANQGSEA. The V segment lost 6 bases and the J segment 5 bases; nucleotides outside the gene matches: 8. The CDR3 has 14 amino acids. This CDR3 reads CSVKLAGVWETQYF. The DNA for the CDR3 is TGCAGCGTCAAACTAGCGGGAGTCTGGGAGACCCAGTACTTC.

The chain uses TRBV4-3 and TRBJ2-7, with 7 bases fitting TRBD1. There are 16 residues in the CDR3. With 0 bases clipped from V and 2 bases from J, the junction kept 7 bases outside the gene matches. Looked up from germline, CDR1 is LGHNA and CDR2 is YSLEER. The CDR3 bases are TGCGCCAGCAGCCAAGATCGGGACAGCCTAACCTACGAGCAGTACTTC. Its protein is CASSQDRDSLTYEQYF.

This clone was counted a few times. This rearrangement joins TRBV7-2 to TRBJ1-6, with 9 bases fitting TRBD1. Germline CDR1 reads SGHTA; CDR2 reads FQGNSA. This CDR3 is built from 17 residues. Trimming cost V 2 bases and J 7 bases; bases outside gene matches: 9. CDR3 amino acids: CASSLSLRTGENSPLHF. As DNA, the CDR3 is TGTGCCAGCAGCTTATCCCTCAGGACAGGGGAAAATTCACCCCTCCACTTT.

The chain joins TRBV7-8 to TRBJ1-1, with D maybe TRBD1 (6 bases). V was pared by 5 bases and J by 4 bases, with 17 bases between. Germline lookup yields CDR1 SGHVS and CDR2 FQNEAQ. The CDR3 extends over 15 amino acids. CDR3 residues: CASSLNQGFITEAFF. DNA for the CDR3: TGTGCCAGCAGCCTAAATCAGGGGTTCATCACTGAAGCTTTCTTT.

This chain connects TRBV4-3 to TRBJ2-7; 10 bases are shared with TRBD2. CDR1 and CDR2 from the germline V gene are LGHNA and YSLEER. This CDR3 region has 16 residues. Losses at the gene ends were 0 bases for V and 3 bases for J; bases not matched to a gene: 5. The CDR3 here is CASSQDLAGGLYEQYF. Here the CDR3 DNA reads TGCGCCAGCAGCCAAGATTTAGCGGGAGGTCTCTACGAGCAGTACTTC.